These 26 T cell receptor beta chains share one sample of origin, sequenced in a study of T cell changes during pregnancy in multiple sclerosis. Assay used: immunoSEQ multiplex PCR; TCRdb lists only in-frame clones, some missing. The table has fewer than 30,000 clones, just over 90% seen once. The specimen comprised CD4+ T cells from peripheral blood mononuclear cells, sampled in the first trimester of pregnancy. These receptors were taken from a female donor with multiple sclerosis, enrolled in a pregnancy study.

V is TRBV7-6 and J is TRBJ2-3; 7 bases line up with TRBD1. This CDR3 contains 14 residues. The junction had 4 bases not matched to a gene; V was cut back by 5 bases and J by 2 bases. CDR1 is SGHVS, CDR2 FNYEAQ, per germline. The CDR3 bases are TGTGCCAGCAGCCGGGGACAGCTCACAGATACGCAGTATTTT. This gives the protein CASSRGQLTDTQYF.

The chain couples TRBV7-2 to TRBJ1-1; D is perhaps TRBD1 (5 bases). V lost 2 bases, J lost 6 bases, and 16 bases lay in between. The CDR3 contains 15 residues. CDR1 is SGHTA, CDR2 FQGNSA, per germline. DNA of the CDR3: TGTGCCAGCAGCTTACGTGAGGCCGGAGGGGCTGAAGCTTTCTTT. Translating gives CASSLREAGGAEAFF.

The chain joins TRBV9 to TRBJ2-1; 9 positions agree with TRBD2. Trimming at V came to 4 bases and at J to 4 bases, leaving 9 bases not matched to a gene. CDR1 SGDLS and CDR2 YYNGEE come from the germline V gene. This CDR3 is 16 amino acids long. The CDR3 bases are TGTGCCAGCAGCCCCCAGGTTAGCGGGGGTTACAATGAGCAGTTCTTC. It codes for CASSPQVSGGYNEQFF.

The J gene is TRBJ1-1, the V gene TRBV10-3; TRBD1 matches 7 bases. The J segment lost 3 bases and the V segment lost 7 bases, leaving 11 bases of the junction unmatched. The CDR3 extends over 15 amino acids. Germline V CDR1 and CDR2: ENHRY, SYGVKD. The CDR3 DNA reads TGTGCCATCACGCAGCAGGGGGGTTTTGACACTGAAGCTTTCTTT. Translated: CAITQQGGFDTEAFF.

The J gene is TRBJ2-5, the V gene TRBV7-2, with 7 bases that match TRBD1. Germline values: CDR1 SGHTA, CDR2 FQGNSA. The J segment lost 5 bases and the V segment lost 5 bases, leaving 11 bases of the junction unmatched. CDR3 length equals 15 residues. This CDR3 is CASSGQAQLRETQYF. The CDR3, as DNA: TGTGCCAGCAGCGGACAGGCCCAGCTCAGGGAGACCCAGTACTTC. Based on the CDR3 plus reference TRBV7-2 and TRBJ2-5, the full variable domain is GAGVSQSPSNKVTEKGKDVELRCDPISGHTALYWYRQSLGQGLEFLIYFQGNSAPDKSGLPSDRFSAERTGGSVSTLTIQRTQQEDSAVYLCASSGQAQLRETQYFGPGTRLLVL.

This chain joins TRBV19 and TRBJ2-2; tentative D call: TRBD2 (5 bases). V lost 8 bases to trimming and J lost 4 bases, with 14 bases between them. The CDR3 is 14 amino acids. Germline V gives CDR1 LNHDA, CDR2 SQIVND (reference sequence). CDR3 nucleotides: TGTGCCAGTGGCGGGTCCGCGGTCACCGGGGAGCTGTTTTTT. Encoded protein: CASGGSAVTGELFF.

CDR3 sequence (DNA): TGTGCCTGGAACAGACTCGACAGCATGAACACTGAAGCTTTCTTT. Its protein product is CAWNRLDSMNTEAFF. The chain employs TRBV30 and TRBJ1-1, with D possibly matching TRBD1 (5 bases). The CDR3 is 15 amino acids. The V gene lost 4 bases and the J gene lost 0 bases, with 15 bases spanning the gap. From germline, CDR1 is GTSNPN and CDR2 SVGIG (reference sequence).

The chain joins TRBV7-3 to TRBJ2-1; 8 nucleotides match TRBD2. The germline V gene encodes CDR1 SGHTA and CDR2 FQGTGA. This CDR3 contains 17 residues. V lost 0 bases, J lost 2 bases, and 6 bases stayed unmatched. The CDR3 nucleotides are TGTGCCAGCAGCTTAACCCCCCGGGGGGGGACCTACAATGAGCAGTTCTTC. Residues: CASSLTPRGGTYNEQFF.

This clone was seen once. The chain joins TRBV5-1 to TRBJ2-7, with 10 positions matching TRBD1. Germline CDR1 SGHRS, CDR2 YFSETQ. The V and J ends lost 4 bases and 6 bases, in that order; junction bases with no gene match: 7. This CDR3 has 14 residues. The CDR3 is CASSNEGQGTEQYF. The CDR3 bases are TGCGCCAGCAGCAATGAGGGACAGGGGACCGAGCAGTACTTC.

The V call is TRBV7-2, the J call TRBJ2-6; no firm D call. Germline V lookup: CDR1 SGHTA, CDR2 FQGNSA. V dropped 4 bases and J dropped 4 bases, with 8 bases sitting between them. The CDR3 covers 14 residues. CDR3 in DNA: TGTGCCAGCAGCTCCTACGGGGGGGCCAACGTCCTGACTTTC. Its translation: CASSSYGGANVLTF.

The chain employs TRBV19 and TRBJ1-4; 7 nucleotides agree with TRBD1. Germline CDR1 and CDR2: LNHDA and SQIVND (reference sequence). The CDR3 length is 13 residues. J gave up 13 bases and V 5 bases, and 10 bases lay outside the gene matches. For the CDR3, the DNA is TGTGCCAGTAGTCCCGACAGGGTAAGGGGACTGTTTTTT. Its protein is CASSPDRVRGLFF.

This chain uses TRBV29-1 with TRBJ2-5, with D tentatively TRBD2 (5 bases). Germline CDR1 SQVTM, CDR2 ANQGSEA. V dropped 1 base and J dropped 4 bases, with 16 bases sitting between them. The CDR3 loop spans 15 amino acids. CDR3: CSVEGGPDRGETQYF. In DNA form, the CDR3 reads TGCAGCGTTGAAGGCGGGCCCGATCGGGGAGAGACCCAGTACTTC.

Concerning this clone itself: At one boundary the junction diverges from the germline segment, which might be a read error. V and J are TRBV25-1 and TRBJ2-1; 14 bases agree with TRBD2. This CDR3 contains 15 residues. Per germline, CDR1 MGHDK and CDR2 SYGVNS. The CDR3 DNA reads as TGTGCCAGCAGTGATGGGACTAGCGGGGGCGATGAACAGTTCTTC. Translating gives CASSDGTSGGDEQFF.

The genes are TRBV6-1 and TRBJ1-2, with 7 nucleotides matching TRBD1. Unmatched junction bases numbered 8, after V lost 7 bases and J lost 3 bases. Germline V CDR1 and CDR2: MNHNS, SASEGT. There are 14 residues in the CDR3. CDR3 nucleotides: TGTGCCAGCACAGTACAGGGGCAGGACTATGGCTACACCTTC. It is translated as CASTVQGQDYGYTF.

The chain combines TRBV7-9 with TRBJ2-5, with 9 bases aligning to TRBD2. Trimming removed 4 bases from V and 3 bases from J; junction bases left unmatched: 9. CDR3 length: 16 amino acids. Germline V gene data show CDR1 as SEHNR and CDR2 as FQNEAQ (reference sequence). The DNA for the CDR3 is TGTGCCAGCAGCTCCTGGTGGCGGGGGGGGGAAGAGACCCAGTACTTC. This translates into CASSSWWRGGEETQYF. The full variable domain, rest sourced from reference TRBV7-9 and TRBJ2-5, is DTGVSQNPRHKITKRGQNVTFRCDPISEHNRLYWYRQTLGQGPEFLTYFQNEAQLEKSRLLSDRFSAERPKGSFSTLEIQRTEQGDSAMYLCASSSWWRGGEETQYFGPGTRLLVL.

This chain uses TRBV19 with TRBJ2-1; 8 nucleotides line up with TRBD2. Trimming at V came to 6 bases and at J to 0 bases, leaving 10 bases not matched to a gene. The germline gives CDR1 LNHDA, CDR2 SQIVND (reference sequence). The length of the CDR3 is 17 residues. The CDR3 sequence: CASSLAGGHSSYNEQFF. Written as DNA, the CDR3 is TGTGCCAGTAGCCTTGCGGGGGGCCATAGCTCCTACAATGAGCAGTTCTTC.

The chain is built from TRBV7-9 and TRBJ2-7; D uncertain. Germline V gene lookup returns CDR1 SEHNR and CDR2 FQNEAQ (reference sequence). This CDR3 comprises 13 residues. V shed 5 bases and J shed 0 bases, with 8 bases lying between them. CDR3 amino acids: CASSKQSSYEQYF. For the CDR3, the DNA is TGTGCCAGCAGCAAGCAAAGCTCCTACGAGCAGTACTTC.

This clone was observed a single time. The J gene is TRBJ2-1, the V gene TRBV5-6; tentative D call: TRBD2 (5 bases). This CDR3 region has 13 residues. Germline V lookup: CDR1 SGHDT, CDR2 YYEEEE. Trimming stripped 0 bases from V and 9 bases from J, with 10 bases between. CDR3 region: CASSLGTPGEQFF. CDR3 sequence (DNA): TGTGCCAGCAGCTTGGGGACTCCGGGTGAGCAGTTCTTC.

This clone occurred once. The genes are TRBV2 and TRBJ2-2; 9 bases agree with TRBD2. The CDR3 length is 15 residues. The V gene end was trimmed by 4 bases and the J gene end by 5 bases; junction bases not matched to a gene: 5. CDR1 and CDR2 (germline): SNHLY, FYNNEI. DNA of the CDR3: TGTGCCAGCAGTGGCGGGGGGGCCGGGACCGGGGAGCTGTTTTTT. The encoded protein is CASSGGGAGTGELFF.

The chain carries TRBV7-8 and TRBJ2-7; D remains ambiguous. Germline values: CDR1 SGHVS, CDR2 FQNEAQ. The CDR3 length is 12 residues. Trimming removed 4 bases at V and 4 bases at J, with 8 bases between. CDR3 protein: CASSYRSYEQYF. CDR3 bases: TGTGCCAGCAGCTATAGATCATACGAGCAGTACTTC.

This clone was counted once. This sequence joins TRBV11-2 and TRBJ2-7, with D tentatively TRBD1 (5 bases). This CDR3 region has 15 residues. Trimming pared 2 bases from V and 12 bases from J, leaving 23 bases between. Germline loops: CDR1 SGHAT, CDR2 FQNNGV. The CDR3 here is CASSLSLRFETEVYF. Written as DNA, the CDR3 is TGTGCCAGCAGCTTAAGCTTGCGGTTTGAGACAGAGGTGTACTTC.

This clone was picked up a small number of times. The V and J genes are TRBV30 and TRBJ1-6; D is unresolved. The CDR3 is 11 residues long. The V gene lost 2 bases and the J gene lost 6 bases, with 2 bases spanning the gap. The germline gives CDR1 GTSNPN, CDR2 SVGIG (reference sequence). CDR3 coding DNA: TGTGCCTGGAGTCTTAATTCACCCCTCCACTTT. Its translation is CAWSLNSPLHF.

The chain links TRBV28 to TRBJ1-4; the match to TRBD1 covers 10 bases. Germline trimming cut 2 bases from V and 8 bases from J; bases unmatched to any gene: 2. This CDR3 has 14 residues. In germline, CDR1 is MDHEN, CDR2 SYDVKM. The CDR3 DNA reads as TGTGCCAGCAGTTTAGGGGGACAGGGGGAAAAACTGTTTTTT. Protein product: CASSLGGQGEKLFF.

The rearrangement joins TRBV15 to TRBJ2-2; the match to TRBD2 covers 10 bases. After removal of 1 base from V and 5 bases from J, the junction contained 7 bases not matched to a gene. Germline values: CDR1 LNHNV, CDR2 YYDKDF (reference sequence). This CDR3 is 17 amino acids long. The CDR3 region has the DNA TGTGCCACCAGCAGAGGGGGGGCTAGCGGGGGAACCGGGGAGCTGTTTTTT. Translation gives CATSRGGASGGTGELFF. Looking up the rest from reference TRBV15 and TRBJ2-2 gives the full variable domain: DAMVIQNPRYQVTQFGKPVTLSCSQTLNHNVMYWYQQKSSQAPKLLFHYYDKDFNNEADTPDNFQSRRPNTSFCFLDIRSPGLGDTAMYLCATSRGGASGGTGELFFGEGSRLTVL.

The genes are TRBV6-6 and TRBJ1-1, with D possibly being TRBD1 (5 bases). Trimming cost V 8 bases and J 3 bases, with 13 bases left between them. CDR1 MNHNY and CDR2 SVGAGI come from the germline V gene (reference sequence). The CDR3 consists of 13 residues. The CDR3 nucleotides are TGTGCCAGCCTGGGGGGGAGGTACACTGAAGCTTTCTTT. This sequence encodes CASLGGRYTEAFF.

The chain employs TRBV18 and TRBJ1-1, with TRBD1 matching over 7 bases. CDR3 length: 15 amino acids. CDR1 is KGHSH and CDR2 is LQKENI in the germline V gene. V was clipped by 3 bases and J by 5 bases; unmatched bases: 9. The CDR3 sequence: CASSPSTGPDTEAFF. In DNA form, the CDR3 reads TGTGCCAGCTCACCGTCGACAGGGCCGGATACTGAAGCTTTCTTT.